What follows are 28 T cell receptor beta chains derived from one specimen sequenced in a study of T cell repertoires in cytomegalovirus infection. MiXCR, applied by TCRdb to the reads, yields one record per CDR3 protein. Of approximately 250,000 distinct CDR3 sequences listed, 12% are singletons. The sample consisted of PBMCs. The source is a human donor in good health (CMV status not recorded). Some clones in this sample may be carry-over from other donors' samples.

There are many counts of this clonotype. V usage is TRBV7-2 and J usage is TRBJ2-1, with 8 bases fitting TRBD2. V was clipped by 2 bases and J by 9 bases; unmatched bases: 6. This CDR3 has 14 amino acids. CDR1 is SGHTA and CDR2 is FQGNSA in the germline V gene. Here the CDR3 DNA reads TGTGCCAGCAGCTTACCGGGGGGGCCGGGTGAGCAGTTCTTC. It is translated as CASSLPGGPGEQFF.

This clonotype was seen ten or more times. V is TRBV7-2 and J is TRBJ1-1; TRBD1 matches at 7 bases. The J segment lost 6 bases and the V segment lost 4 bases, leaving 11 bases of the junction unmatched. CDR3 length: 15 amino acids. The V gene's germline CDR1 is SGHTA and CDR2 FQGNSA. The DNA of the CDR3 is TGTGCCAGCAGCTCCCAGACAGGGCGGAGCGCTGAAGCTTTCTTT. This translates into CASSSQTGRSAEAFF.

This clonotype occurred many times. The chain uses TRBV11-2 and TRBJ2-5, with D possibly matching TRBD2 (5 bases). Germline assignment: CDR1 SGHAT and CDR2 FQNNGV. Deletions cut 1 base from V and 4 bases from J, with 19 bases between. The CDR3 length is 17 residues. The CDR3 sequence: CASSLGFRISEGETQYF. Here the CDR3 DNA reads TGTGCCAGCAGCTTAGGGTTTCGGATTAGCGAGGGAGAGACCCAGTACTTC.

This clonotype turned up a few times. CDR3 DNA: TGCGCCAGCAGTCACGGCAGGGGTACCACTGAAGCTTTCTTT. Translated, it gives CASSHGRGTTEAFF. V and J are TRBV23-1 and TRBJ1-1, with a weak D call TRBD1 (6 bases). TRBV23-1 is an open reading frame whose function is uncertain. CDR3 length: 14 amino acids. Deletions cut 3 bases from V and 4 bases from J, with 12 bases between.

This clonotype was picked up many times. This chain uses TRBV7-2 with TRBJ1-5, with D unresolved. CDR3 length equals 15 residues. V dropped 5 bases and J dropped 6 bases, with 17 bases sitting between them. Germline loops: CDR1 SGHTA, CDR2 FQGNSA. The CDR3 coding sequence is TGTGCCAGCAGCCCTCACGGGTCAAGGAGTCAGCCCCAGCATTTT. It codes for CASSPHGSRSQPQHF.

This clonotype showed up just a few times. The rearrangement joins TRBV29-1 to TRBJ1-2, with a possible D match to TRBD1 (6 bases). The V gene lost 4 bases and the J gene lost 2 bases, with 17 bases spanning the gap. This CDR3 region has 15 residues. Germline V lookup: CDR1 SQVTM, CDR2 ANQGSEA. The CDR3 nucleotides are TGCAGCGTTGCGGGGGGGCGCCGGGTCAACTATGGCTACACCTTC. Protein: CSVAGGRRVNYGYTF.

This clonotype is termed medium-sized (0.01 to 0.1%). The chain carries TRBV28 and TRBJ2-7; 11 bases map to TRBD2. Germline trimming cut 2 bases from V and 7 bases from J; bases unmatched to any gene: 7. The CDR3 is 15 amino acids. CDR1 is MDHEN, CDR2 SYDVKM, per germline. CDR3 DNA sequence: TGTGCCAGCAGTTTAGTGACTAGCGGGATGCGGGAGCAGTACTTC. Its protein product is CASSLVTSGMREQYF. The full variable domain, with the rest looked up from reference TRBV28 and TRBJ2-7, is DVKVTQSSRYLVKRTGEKVFLECVQDMDHENMFWYRQDPGLGLRLIYFSYDVKMKEKGDIPEGYSVSREKKERFSLILESASTNQTSMYLCASSLVTSGMREQYFGPGTRLTVT.

This clonotype was detected a few times. The rearrangement uses TRBV11-2 and TRBJ1-1; D may be TRBD1 (6 bases). The CDR3 spans 12 residues. Looked up from germline, CDR1 is SGHAT and CDR2 is FQNNGV. V was cut by 5 bases and J by 5 bases, with 9 bases left in between. The CDR3 DNA sequence: TGTGCCAGCAGCAGAGGACAGACTGAAGCTTTCTTT. Encoded protein: CASSRGQTEAFF.

This clonotype was seen many times. The chain employs TRBV7-2 and TRBJ2-3; weak D call: TRBD2 (5 bases). CDR1 is SGHTA, CDR2 FQGNSA, per germline. V was trimmed by 4 bases and J by 3 bases, leaving 11 bases between them. The CDR3 covers 14 residues. Written as DNA, the CDR3 is TGTGCCAGCAGCTCCGGGGTAGTAACAGATACGCAGTATTTT. It yields the protein CASSSGVVTDTQYF.

This clonotype was detected many times. The CDR3 DNA follows: TGTGCCAGCAGCGCCAGACAGAATCAGCCCCAGCATTTT. Translation gives CASSARQNQPQHF. This chain connects TRBV7-2 to TRBJ1-5; D is possibly TRBD1 (5 bases). There are 13 residues in the CDR3. Trimming removed 5 bases from V and 4 bases from J, with 9 bases in between. Germline CDR1 is SGHTA and CDR2 is FQGNSA. Complete variable domain (other parts from reference TRBV7-2 and TRBJ1-5): GAGVSQSPSNKVTEKGKDVELRCDPISGHTALYWYRQSLGQGLEFLIYFQGNSAPDKSGLPSDRFSAERTGGSVSTLTIQRTQQEDSAVYLCASSARQNQPQHFGDGTRLSIL.

The chain has TRBV4-3 and TRBJ1-2; possible D gene TRBD1, 5 bases. The germline CDR1 and CDR2 sequences are LGHNA and YSLEER. V lost 4 bases and J 2 bases, leaving 14 bases between the germline ends. The CDR3 has 15 residues. The DNA for the CDR3 is TGCGCCAGCAGCCTATTTGCAGGGCTCAACTATGGCTACACCTTC. It yields the protein CASSLFAGLNYGYTF.

V gene TRBV10-3 combines with J gene TRBJ1-3; D unresolved. The V and J ends lost 7 bases and 8 bases respectively, with 21 bases between them. In germline, CDR1 is ENHRY, CDR2 SYGVKD. CDR3 size: 15 residues. The CDR3, as DNA: TGTGCCATCAAAGGCGATCGAGGTGCCCAGGACACCATATATTTT. Translating it yields CAIKGDRGAQDTIYF.

The rearrangement joins TRBV6-2 or TRBV6-3 to TRBJ1-1, with D tentatively TRBD1 (6 bases). The CDR3 length is 16 residues. Per germline, CDR1 MNHEY and CDR2 SVGEGT. V lost 4 bases, J lost 3 bases, and 18 bases lay in between. In DNA form, the CDR3 reads TGTGCCAGCAGTTTCGGTTTGGGGGGCGCGGACACTGAAGCTTTCTTT. Amino acid sequence: CASSFGLGGADTEAFF.

This clonotype was recorded many times. The V call is TRBV7-2, the J call TRBJ1-1, with D unclear. Per the germline V gene, CDR1 is SGHTA and CDR2 is FQGNSA. The CDR3 spans 13 residues. V dropped 2 bases and J dropped 3 bases, with 7 bases sitting between them. This chain's CDR3 is CASSLTPDTEAFF. CDR3 sequence (DNA): TGTGCCAGCAGCTTAACACCTGACACTGAAGCTTTCTTT.

This sequence joins TRBV6-5 and TRBJ2-3; 7 nucleotides align to TRBD1. This CDR3 region has 14 residues. Germline values: CDR1 MNHEY, CDR2 SVGAGI. V lost 5 bases to trimming and J lost 6 bases; unmatched junction nucleotides: 8. The CDR3 DNA reads as TGTGCCAGCAGTCCAACGACAGGGATCGATACGCAGTATTTT. Protein sequence: CASSPTTGIDTQYF.

Many counts were recorded for this clonotype. The J gene is TRBJ2-3, the V gene TRBV12-3 or TRBV12-4; 8 nucleotides match TRBD2. The CDR3 has 16 residues. V shed 5 bases, J shed 1 base, and the junction held 8 bases outside the gene matches. CDR3 bases: TGTGCCAGCAGTCCCAGTGGGCGGGGGGGCACAGATACGCAGTATTTT. Protein product: CASSPSGRGGTDTQYF.

Many counts were recorded for this clonotype. The J gene is TRBJ2-7, the V gene TRBV27; 13 bases align to TRBD2. Per germline, CDR1 MNHEY and CDR2 SMNVEV (reference sequence). The CDR3 covers 15 residues. Trimming removed 5 bases from V and 3 bases from J; junction bases left unmatched: 4. The CDR3 region has the DNA TGTGCCAGCAGTGCCGGGACTAGCGGGATCTACGAGCAGTACTTC. As protein: CASSAGTSGIYEQYF.

Concerning this clonotype itself: This may be a read error: a much more frequent sequence differs by one nucleotide. The CDR3 ends on some other residue instead of the conserved phenylalanine or tryptophan, so this is likely a read error. CDR3 sequence reads: CASRAYERKSMNTEAFL. CDR3 nucleotides: TGTGCCAGTAGGGCGTATGAACGGAAATCTATGAACACTGAAGCTTTCTTA. This rearrangement joins TRBV19 to TRBJ1-1; D is unclear. CDR1 and CDR2 from the germline V gene are LNHDA and SQIVND (reference sequence). This CDR3 contains 17 residues. V was pared by 6 bases and J by 0 bases, with 20 bases between.

The chain carries TRBV28 and TRBJ1-2, with TRBD1 matching 8 bases. In germline, CDR1 is MDHEN, CDR2 SYDVKM. Trimming at V came to 6 bases and at J to 6 bases, leaving 9 bases not matched to a gene. This CDR3 comprises 14 residues. The CDR3 region has the DNA TGTGCCAGCAGCAGGACGGACAGGGTAAATGGCTACACCTTC. Its protein product is CASSRTDRVNGYTF.

This clonotype was counted between two and nine times. The chain employs TRBV18 and TRBJ2-3; 7 positions agree with TRBD1. The germline CDR1 and CDR2 sequences are KGHSH and LQKENI. CDR3 length: 15 residues. V shed 0 bases and J 3 bases; nucleotides not matched to a gene: 3. CDR3 DNA sequence: TGTGCCAGCTCACCACCAGTGACAGGGACAGATACGCAGTATTTT. Translation: CASSPPVTGTDTQYF.

This clonotype was counted ten times or more. Its ends do not fully match the called genes, so a read error is possible. The V gene is TRBV10-3, the J gene TRBJ1-2; tentative D call: TRBD1 (5 bases). Germline V gene sequence: CDR1 ENHRY, CDR2 SYGVKD. The CDR3 contains 12 residues. CDR3 nucleotides: TGTGCCATCAGTGACACTGACAGCTCCCCTTATTTC. Protein: CAISDTDSSPYF.

In its sample, this clonotype was seen many times. CDR3 protein: CASSYDRNSPLHF. For the CDR3, the DNA is TGTGCCAGCAGTTATGACAGAAATTCACCCCTCCACTTT. The chain couples TRBV2 to TRBJ1-6, with D possibly TRBD1 on 5 matching bases. V shed 5 bases and J shed 7 bases, with 9 bases lying between them. The CDR3 has 13 amino acids. Germline V gives CDR1 SNHLY, CDR2 FYNNEI.

This clonotype was detected only a few times. The chain combines TRBV2 with TRBJ2-7, with a possible D match to TRBD1 (6 bases). The CDR3 extends over 13 amino acids. The germline V gene encodes CDR1 SNHLY and CDR2 FYNNEI. With 6 bases removed from V and 3 bases from J, the gap between germline ends came to 12 bases. For the CDR3, the DNA is TGTGCCAGCAGGTTCGGACAGAACTACGAGCAGTACTTC. The encoded protein is CASRFGQNYEQYF.

This clonotype came up many times. The V and J genes are TRBV7-2 and TRBJ1-5; no clear D. Germline V CDR1 and CDR2: SGHTA, FQGNSA. Trimming cost V 5 bases and J 0 bases, with 5 bases left between them. The length of the CDR3 is 13 residues. The CDR3 DNA sequence: TGTGCCAGCAGCCCCGATAGCAATCAGCCCCAGCATTTT. Encoded protein: CASSPDSNQPQHF.

This clonotype was observed many times. The chain combines TRBV7-2 with TRBJ1-2; D call uncertain. This CDR3 region has 13 residues. Per germline, CDR1 SGHTA and CDR2 FQGNSA. Trimming cost V 2 bases and J 3 bases, with 7 bases left between them. The CDR3 DNA reads as TGTGCCAGCAGCTTACCGGTGGACTATGGCTACACCTTC. This gives the protein CASSLPVDYGYTF.

This clonotype came up a few times. This chain joins TRBV11-1 and TRBJ2-7; no definite D call. The V end was cut by 1 base, the J end by 2 bases, with 9 bases between. Germline CDR1 and CDR2: SGHAT and FQDESV (reference sequence). This CDR3 has 14 amino acids. The CDR3 sequence is CASSLGGRPYEQYF. The CDR3 nucleotides are TGTGCCAGCAGCTTAGGCGGACGGCCCTACGAGCAGTACTTC.

This clonotype was counted ten times or more. The rearrangement links TRBV12-3 or TRBV12-4 to TRBJ2-7, with TRBD2 identical over 11 bases. The ends lost 3 bases at V and 2 bases at J; junction bases unmatched: 3. This CDR3 is 15 amino acids long. CDR3 coding DNA: TGTGCCAGCAGTTTTGCACTAGCGGGAGCCTACGAGCAGTACTTC. This encodes CASSFALAGAYEQYF.

This clonotype has a count of ten or more. CDR3 protein: CATSREEGIGELFF. The DNA for the CDR3 is TGTGCCACCAGCAGAGAAGAAGGGATCGGGGAGCTGTTTTTT. The chain joins TRBV15 to TRBJ2-2; D not certain. The CDR3 spans 14 residues. Germline CDR1 LNHNV, CDR2 YYDKDF (reference sequence). Trimming stripped 0 bases from V and 7 bases from J, with 9 bases between.